The rows below give T cell receptor beta chains drawn from one sample of a study of blood T cell repertoires in COVID-19. Produced via immunoSEQ multiplex PCR; TCRdb's table is partial and in-frame only. The data hold approximately 260,000 clones, with 75% to 90% observed a single time. The material sequenced was peripheral blood. These receptors were obtained from a woman aged 70-85 years with COVID-19, enrolled during active disease. Both conserved end residues are part of each CDR3.

j_call | v_call | cdr3_aa
TRBJ1-3 | TRBV5-5 | CASSLEVNWGHTIYF
TRBJ2-5 | TRBV18 | CASSRDFQETQYF
TRBJ1-5 | TRBV28 | CASSSMTVNNQPQHF
TRBJ1-6 | TRBV5-1 | CASSQGTIGSPLHF
TRBJ1-1 | TRBV11-2 | CASSPRVGTEAFF
TRBJ1-5 | TRBV7-9 | CASSVTGGNNQPQHF
TRBJ2-1 | TRBV5-4 | CASSSGTPGSEQFF
TRBJ2-2 | TRBV5-8 | CASSWGLAGNTGELFF
TRBJ1-3 | TRBV7-9 | CASSLGLSGNTIYF
TRBJ1-4 | TRBV18 | CASSPPGQGALTNEKLFF
TRBJ2-1 | TRBV7-8 | CASQQGIHNEQFF